This TCR beta chain was sequenced in a study of response to subunit inactivated influenza vaccine. Each CDR3 protein gets one entry after TCRdb re-called the RT-PCR reads with MiXCR. The sample includes more than 500,000 distinct CDR3 sequences, roughly 10% of them seen just once. The CDR3 covers 15 residues. The V and J ends lost 5 bases and 0 bases respectively, with 13 bases between them. This clonotype came up a few times. These data were likewise used in another study, on T cells expressing NK-cell markers. In that study: Generation of TCR beta cDNA was performed by 5'RACE template switching incorporating UMIs.

This TCR was sampled from a man aged 50-60 years who received an inactivated influenza vaccine. This material consisted of PBMCs from blood, taken on the day of vaccination. The chain couples TRBV12-3 or TRBV12-4 to TRBJ1-1; no reliable D call. This chain's CDR3 is CASSPGLSMNTEAFF. In DNA, the CDR3 is TGTGCCAGCAGTCCCGGCCTCTCGATGAACACTGAAGCTTTCTTT.